This T cell receptor (beta chain) was observed in a study of blood T cell repertoires in COVID-19. At the level of the study: COVID-19 samples collected from the United States, Italy and Spain covered acute and convalescent phases. PBMCs, B-cell-depleted T cells, or T cells were the source of the cDNA or gDNA that made up the material.

As processed by the authors: Estimates of nucleated cell counts were drawn from the amplification of reference gene primers. Method: immunoSEQ multiplex PCR; TCRdb's copy keeps in-frame clones and lacks some. V and J calls and clone size are copied from that table; D and trimming were computed from the DNA. The data show more than 95,000 clones, 90% to 95% seen once. Germline CDR1 SGHNT, CDR2 YYREEE (reference sequence). CDR3 length: 14 residues. With 3 bases removed from V and 4 bases from J, the gap between germline ends came to 11 bases. This receptor was taken from a human donor in a cohort sampled during active COVID-19. Material: peripheral blood. The gene calls are TRBV5-4 and TRBJ2-1, with D perhaps matching TRBD1 (6 bases). The CDR3 here is CASSSQQGYNEQFF. The DNA of the CDR3 is TGTGCCAGCAGCTCCCAACAGGGATACAATGAGCAGTTCTTC.